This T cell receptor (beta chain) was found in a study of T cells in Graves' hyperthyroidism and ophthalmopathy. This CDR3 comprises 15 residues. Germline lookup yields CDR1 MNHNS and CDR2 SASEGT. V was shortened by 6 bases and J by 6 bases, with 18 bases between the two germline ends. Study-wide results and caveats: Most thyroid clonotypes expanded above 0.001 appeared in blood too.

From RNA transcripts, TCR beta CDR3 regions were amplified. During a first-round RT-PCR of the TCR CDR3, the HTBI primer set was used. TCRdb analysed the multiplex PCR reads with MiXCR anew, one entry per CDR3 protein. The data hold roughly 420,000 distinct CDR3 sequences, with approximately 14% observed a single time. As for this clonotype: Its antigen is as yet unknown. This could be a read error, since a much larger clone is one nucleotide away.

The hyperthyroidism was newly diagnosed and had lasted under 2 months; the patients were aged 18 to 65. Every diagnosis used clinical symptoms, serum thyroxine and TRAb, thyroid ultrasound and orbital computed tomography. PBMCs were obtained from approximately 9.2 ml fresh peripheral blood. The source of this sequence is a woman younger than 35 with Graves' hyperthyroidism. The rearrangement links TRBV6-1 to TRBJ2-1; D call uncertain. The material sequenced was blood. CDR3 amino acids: CASRSDSLRGNEQFF. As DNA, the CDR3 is TGTGCCAGCAGATCCGACTCATTAAGAGGCAATGAGCAGTTCTTC.